This T cell receptor beta chain derives from a study of shared clonotypes between healthy human individuals. About the research overall: Researchers assigned three CD4 naive, three CD4 memory, two CD8 naive and one CD8 memory plate to each donor.

Clones were read by immunoSEQ multiplex PCR, and TCRdb kept only the in-frame ones, dropping some. The profile shows roughly 1,500,000 clones, 98% of them singletons. The CDR3 is 15 amino acids. CDR1 and CDR2 from the germline V gene are MDHEN and SYDVKM. J was trimmed by 0 bases and V by 3 bases; bases with no gene match: 2. Caucasian adults living in Nashville, Tennessee, provided all samples. What was sequenced was naive CD4+ T cells sorted from blood. Subset here: CD45RA+ positively selected. The gene calls are TRBV28 and TRBJ2-7, with 10 bases fitting TRBD2. The sequence derives from a man aged 30 to 39 in good health. The CDR3 DNA follows: TGTGCCAGCAGTTTCGCTAGCGGGAGCTCCTACGAGCAGTACTTC. Translating gives CASSFASGSSYEQYF. Combining the CDR3 with reference TRBV28 and TRBJ2-7 gives the whole variable domain DVKVTQSSRYLVKRTGEKVFLECVQDMDHENMFWYRQDPGLGLRLIYFSYDVKMKEKGDIPEGYSVSREKKERFSLILESASTNQTSMYLCASSFASGSSYEQYFGPGTRLTVT.